The present entry profiles one TCR beta chain with its context. Antigen: not known. This specimen comes from a study of human versus mouse CDR3 diversity and MHC coevolution. Overall study results and limits: Humans had the largest estimated TCR beta repertoire, 1.5 million to 2 million clonotypes. Among all groups, two of three human donors showed least clonal inequality.

Germline V lookup: CDR1 GTSNPN, CDR2 SVGIG (reference sequence). This CDR3 has 15 amino acids. V gave up 3 bases and J gave up 2 bases; unmatched junction bases: 4. TCRdb's table, derived via immunoSEQ multiplex PCR, lists solely in-frame clones and lacks some. The data hold roughly 80,000 clones, with 92% observed a single time. The chain links TRBV30 to TRBJ1-1; 12 positions match TRBD1. The receptor's source is a person aged 30-69 years in good health. Sample: naive CD4+ T cells from blood. The subset denotes: CD45RO-negative CD62L-positive naive CD4 T cells. CDR3 sequence reads: CAWSVGTGGNTEAFF. For the CDR3, the DNA is TGTGCCTGGAGCGTCGGGACAGGGGGCAACACTGAAGCTTTCTTT.